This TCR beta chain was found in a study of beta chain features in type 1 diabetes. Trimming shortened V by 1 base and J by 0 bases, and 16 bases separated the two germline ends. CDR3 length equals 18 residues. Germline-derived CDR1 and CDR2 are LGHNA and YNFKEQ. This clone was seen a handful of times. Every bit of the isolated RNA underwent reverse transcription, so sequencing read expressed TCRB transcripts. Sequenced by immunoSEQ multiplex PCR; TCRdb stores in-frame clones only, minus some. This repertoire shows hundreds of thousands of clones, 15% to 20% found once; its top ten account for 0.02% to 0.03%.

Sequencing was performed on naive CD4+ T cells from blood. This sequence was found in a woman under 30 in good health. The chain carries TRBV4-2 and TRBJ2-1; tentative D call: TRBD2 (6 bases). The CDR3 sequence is CASSQVRAGPSSYNEQFF. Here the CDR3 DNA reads TGTGCCAGCAGCCAAGTGAGGGCGGGACCAAGCTCCTACAATGAGCAGTTCTTC.